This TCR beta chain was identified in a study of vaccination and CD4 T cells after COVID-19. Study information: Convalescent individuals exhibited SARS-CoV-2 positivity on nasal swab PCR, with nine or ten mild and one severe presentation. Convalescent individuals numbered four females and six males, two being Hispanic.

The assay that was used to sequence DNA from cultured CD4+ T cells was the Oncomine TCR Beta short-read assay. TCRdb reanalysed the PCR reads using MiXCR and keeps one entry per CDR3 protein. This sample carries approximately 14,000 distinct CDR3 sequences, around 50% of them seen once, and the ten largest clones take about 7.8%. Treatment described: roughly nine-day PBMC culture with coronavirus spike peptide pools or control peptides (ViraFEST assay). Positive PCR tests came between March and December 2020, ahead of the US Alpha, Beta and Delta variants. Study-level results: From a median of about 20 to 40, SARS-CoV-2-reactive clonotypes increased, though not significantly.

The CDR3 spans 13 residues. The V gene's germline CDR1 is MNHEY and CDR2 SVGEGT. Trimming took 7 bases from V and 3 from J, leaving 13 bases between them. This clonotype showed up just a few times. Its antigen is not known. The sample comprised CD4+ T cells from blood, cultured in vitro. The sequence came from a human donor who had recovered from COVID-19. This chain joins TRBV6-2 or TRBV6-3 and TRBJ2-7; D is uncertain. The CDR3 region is CASTEPSLYEQYF. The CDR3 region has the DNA TGTGCCAGCACCGAGCCCAGCCTCTACGAGCAGTACTTC.